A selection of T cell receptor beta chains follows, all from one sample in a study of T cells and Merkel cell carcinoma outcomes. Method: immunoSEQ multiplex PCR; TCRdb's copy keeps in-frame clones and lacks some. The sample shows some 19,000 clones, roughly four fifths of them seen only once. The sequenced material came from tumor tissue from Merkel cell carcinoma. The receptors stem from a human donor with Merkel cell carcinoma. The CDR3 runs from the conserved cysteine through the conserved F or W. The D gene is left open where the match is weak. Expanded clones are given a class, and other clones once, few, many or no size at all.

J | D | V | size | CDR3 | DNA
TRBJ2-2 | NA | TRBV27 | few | CASSSHGGVLDTGELFF | TGTGCCAGCAGTTCCCATGGGGGAGTACTCGACACCGGGGAGCTGTTTTTT
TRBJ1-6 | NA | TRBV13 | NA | CTSSFSRRQESHSPLHF | TGTACCAGCAGTTTTAGCCGTCGACAGGAATCCCATTCACCCCTCCACTTT
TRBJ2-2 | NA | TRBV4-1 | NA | CASTGENTGELFF | TGCGCCAGCACAGGGGAAAACACCGGGGAGCTGTTTTTT
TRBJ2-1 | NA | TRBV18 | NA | CASSGQSYNEQFF | TGTGCCAGCTCAGGGCAGTCTTACAATGAGCAGTTCTTC
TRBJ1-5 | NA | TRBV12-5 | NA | CASGLGRNQPQHF | TGTGCTAGTGGTTTGGGTCGCAATCAGCCCCAGCATTTT
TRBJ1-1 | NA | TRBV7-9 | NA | CASSRFGLMNTEAFF | TGTGCCAGCAGTCGCTTTGGACTGATGAACACTGAAGCTTTCTTT
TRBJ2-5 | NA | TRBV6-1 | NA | CASWHQGFRQYF | TGTGCCAGCTGGCACCAGGGTTTCCGGCAGTACTTC
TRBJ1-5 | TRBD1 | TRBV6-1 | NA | CASSETGGRSNQPQHF | TGTGCCAGCAGTGAAACAGGGGGGCGTAGCAATCAGCCCCAGCATTTT
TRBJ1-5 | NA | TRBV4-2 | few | CASSQDATAGGQPQHF | TGTGCCAGCAGCCAAGACGCGACGGCCGGGGGTCAGCCCCAGCATTTT
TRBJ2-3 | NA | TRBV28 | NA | CASGPGSDTQYF | TGTGCCAGTGGGCCTGGGTCAGATACGCAGTATTTT
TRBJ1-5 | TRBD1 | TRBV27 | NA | CASSTRKGARVGDQPQHF | TGTGCCAGCAGTACCCGGAAGGGGGCAAGGGTAGGGGATCAGCCCCAGCATTTT
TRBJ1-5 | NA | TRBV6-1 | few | CASSAYRVHQPQHF | TGTGCCAGCAGCGCCTACAGGGTGCATCAGCCCCAGCATTTT
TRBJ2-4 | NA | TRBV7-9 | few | CASSDTGEPRGKNIQYF | TGTGCCAGCAGCGATACAGGAGAGCCCCGAGGCAAAAACATTCAGTACTTC
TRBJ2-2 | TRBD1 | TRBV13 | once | CASSSRDRGTGELFF | TGTGCCAGCAGCTCCCGGGACAGGGGTACCGGGGAGCTGTTTTTT
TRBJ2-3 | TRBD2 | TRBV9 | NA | CASSLSGLAARTDTQYF | TGTGCCAGCAGCCTCTCTGGGCTAGCGGCCCGCACAGATACGCAGTATTTT
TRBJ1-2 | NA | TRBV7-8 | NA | CASSLETATYGYTF | TGTGCCAGCAGCTTAGAAACAGCCACATATGGCTACACCTTC
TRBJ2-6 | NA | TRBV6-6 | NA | CASSMDSSGANVLTF | TGTGCCAGCAGCATGGACAGCTCTGGGGCCAACGTCCTGACTTTC
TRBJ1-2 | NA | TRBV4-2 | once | CASSLQDWAEYGYTF | TGTGCCAGCAGCCTTCAGGACTGGGCCGAATATGGCTACACCTTC
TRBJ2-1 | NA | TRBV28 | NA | CASSQRRETNEQFF | TGTGCCAGCAGTCAGAGGAGGGAAACTAATGAGCAGTTCTTC
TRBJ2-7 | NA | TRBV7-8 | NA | CASSLSGDEQYF | TGTGCCAGCAGCTTATCAGGGGACGAGCAGTACTTC
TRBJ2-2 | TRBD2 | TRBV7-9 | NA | CASSYKATSGPIGELFF | TGTGCCAGCAGCTACAAGGCGACTAGCGGACCCATTGGGGAGCTGTTTTTT
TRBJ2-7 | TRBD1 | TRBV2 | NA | CASRSTRQGVKYEQYF | TGTGCCAGCAGGTCCACCAGACAGGGGGTGAAATACGAGCAGTACTTC
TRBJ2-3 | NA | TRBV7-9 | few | CATGVGDTQYF | TGTGCCACCGGGGTGGGAGATACGCAGTATTTT
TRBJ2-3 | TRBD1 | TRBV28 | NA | CASRKRQGVYGTDTQYF | TGTGCCAGCAGGAAAAGACAGGGGGTTTATGGCACAGATACGCAGTATTTT
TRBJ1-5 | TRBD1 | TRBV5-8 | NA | CATGDRGNQPQHF | TGTGCCACCGGGGACAGGGGTAATCAGCCCCAGCATTTT
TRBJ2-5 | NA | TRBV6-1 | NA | CASNSLILRETQYF | TGTGCCAGCAACTCGTTGATTCTTCGAGAGACCCAGTACTTC
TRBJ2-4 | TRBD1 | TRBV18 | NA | CASSPGQGVNIQYF | TGTGCCAGCTCACCCGGACAGGGAGTCAACATTCAGTACTTC
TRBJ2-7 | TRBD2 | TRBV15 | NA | CATSTGSGGYEQYF | TGTGCCACCAGCACGGGAAGCGGGGGATACGAGCAGTACTTC
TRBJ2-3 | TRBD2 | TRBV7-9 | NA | CASSLQGSNIAGLF | TGTGCCAGCAGCTTGCAGGGTTCCAATATAGCGGGACTTTTT
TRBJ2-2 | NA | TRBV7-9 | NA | CASSLAQMTGELFF | TGTGCCAGCAGCTTAGCCCAGATGACCGGGGAGCTGTTTTTT
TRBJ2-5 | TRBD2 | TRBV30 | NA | CAPLAIKETQYF | TGTGCCCCACTAGCGATAAAAGAGACCCAGTACTTC
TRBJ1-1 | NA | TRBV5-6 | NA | CASSRTGYTEAFF | TGTGCCAGCAGCAGAACGGGGTACACTGAAGCTTTCTTT
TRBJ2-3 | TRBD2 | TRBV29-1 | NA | CSVEGIAGSTDTQYF | TGCAGCGTTGAAGGGATAGCGGGAAGCACAGATACGCAGTATTTT
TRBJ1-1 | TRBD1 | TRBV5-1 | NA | CASSPGQGMGGTEAFF | TGCGCCAGCAGCCCGGGACAGGGGATGGGAGGGACTGAAGCTTTCTTT
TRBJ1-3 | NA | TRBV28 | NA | CASRGSGNTIYF | TGTGCCAGCAGGGGTTCGGGAAACACCATATATTTT
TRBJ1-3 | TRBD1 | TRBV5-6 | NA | CASGGTASGNTIYF | TGTGCCAGCGGAGGGACAGCCTCTGGAAACACCATATATTTT
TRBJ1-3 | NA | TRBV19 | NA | CASSFGNTIYF | TGTGCCAGTAGTTTTGGAAACACCATATATTTT
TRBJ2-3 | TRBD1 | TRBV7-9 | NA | CASSSGTASDTQYF | TGTGCCAGCAGCTCCGGGACAGCCTCAGATACGCAGTATTTT
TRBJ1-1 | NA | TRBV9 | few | CASSEGPGGGTEAFF | TGTGCCAGCAGCGAGGGCCCCGGTGGTGGCACTGAAGCTTTCTTT
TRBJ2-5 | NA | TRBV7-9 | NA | CASSGFRETQYF | TGTGCCAGCAGTGGGTTTCGAGAGACCCAGTACTTC
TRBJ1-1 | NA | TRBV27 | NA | CASQTTGNTEAFF | TGTGCCAGCCAGACGACCGGGAACACTGAAGCTTTCTTT
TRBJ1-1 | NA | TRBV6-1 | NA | CASRVVTEAFF | TGTGCCAGCAGGGTGGTCACTGAAGCTTTCTTT
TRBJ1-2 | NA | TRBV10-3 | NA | CAISESVGSRAGYTF | TGTGCCATCAGTGAGTCGGTCGGATCTAGGGCTGGCTACACCTTC
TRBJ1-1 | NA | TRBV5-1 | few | CASSARPDSEAFF | TGCGCCAGCAGCGCCAGACCCGACTCTGAAGCTTTCTTT
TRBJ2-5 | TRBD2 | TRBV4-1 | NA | CASSQEPRTSGRETQYF | TGCGCCAGCAGCCAAGAGCCCCGGACTAGCGGGAGAGAGACCCAGTACTTC
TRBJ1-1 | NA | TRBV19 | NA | CASSLGTEAFF | TGTGCCAGTAGCCTCGGGACTGAAGCTTTCTTT
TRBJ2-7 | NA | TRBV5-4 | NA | CASSSHNLAEYEQYF | TGTGCCAGCAGCTCCCACAATTTAGCGGAATACGAGCAGTACTTC
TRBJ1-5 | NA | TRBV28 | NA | CASRSLDGPNQPQHF | TGTGCCAGCAGGAGCCTGGACGGGCCCAATCAGCCCCAGCATTTT
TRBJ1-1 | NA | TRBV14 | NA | CASSQEGGNTEAFF | TGTGCCAGCAGCCAAGAAGGGGGTAACACTGAAGCTTTCTTT
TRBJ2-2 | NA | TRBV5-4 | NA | CASSLGGTRTGELFF | TGTGCCAGCAGCTTGGGTGGGACAAGAACCGGGGAGCTGTTTTTT
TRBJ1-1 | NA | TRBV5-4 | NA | CASSLMGGEAFF | TGTGCCAGCAGCTTAATGGGGGGTGAAGCTTTCTTT
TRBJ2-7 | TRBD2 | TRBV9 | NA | CASSRAGGLGEQYF | TGTGCCAGCAGCCGAGCGGGAGGCCTGGGCGAGCAGTACTTC
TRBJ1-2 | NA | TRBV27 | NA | CASRRGYGYTF | TGTGCCAGCCGTAGGGGGTATGGCTACACCTTC